Each of the 19 T cell receptor beta chains below was sequenced from the same sample in a study of radiotherapy plus CTLA-4 blockade in lung cancer. Method: immunoSEQ multiplex PCR; TCRdb's copy keeps in-frame clones and lacks some. Among some 73,000 clones listed, about four fifths were seen once. Sequenced here: peripheral blood, sampled from a patient treated with radiotherapy plus ipilimumab. Receptors were obtained from a human donor with non-small cell lung cancer who had stable disease on radiotherapy plus ipilimumab.

This sequence joins TRBV4-1 and TRBJ2-1; a weak D match, TRBD2 (6 bases). This CDR3 spans 14 amino acids. The ends were cut back, 1 base at V and 10 bases at J, with 14 bases in the middle. Germline CDR1 MGHRA, CDR2 YSYEKL. CDR3 nucleotides: TGCGCCAGCAGCCAAGTCGCTAGGGACTGGGAGCAGTTCTTC. This gives the protein CASSQVARDWEQFF.

The chain couples TRBV5-1 to TRBJ2-7; D may be TRBD1 or TRBD2 (5 bases each). The CDR3 is made up of 14 amino acids. Deletions cut 4 bases from V and 7 bases from J, with 18 bases between. In germline, CDR1 is SGHRS, CDR2 YFSETQ. The CDR3 here is CASSPRDPVKEQYF. For the CDR3, the DNA is TGCGCCAGCAGCCCACGGGACCCAGTGAAAGAGCAGTACTTC.

The chain has TRBV5-6 and TRBJ1-2; D gene ambiguous. With 4 bases removed from V and 3 bases from J, the gap between germline ends came to 13 bases. This CDR3 has 14 amino acids. Germline CDR1 reads SGHDT; CDR2 reads YYEEEE. The chain's CDR3 is CASSARTGDYGYTF. In DNA form, the CDR3 reads TGTGCCAGCAGCGCCCGGACGGGAGACTATGGCTACACCTTC.

The rearrangement uses TRBV5-6 and TRBJ2-5, with TRBD2 identical over 7 bases. J gave up 5 bases and V 2 bases, and 6 bases lay outside the gene matches. Germline V gene sequence: CDR1 SGHDT, CDR2 YYEEEE. The CDR3 is 14 residues long. CDR3 residues: CASSFREASETQYF. The DNA of the CDR3 is TGTGCCAGCAGCTTCCGGGAGGCCTCTGAGACCCAGTACTTC.

The chain couples TRBV29-1 to TRBJ1-5; unclear D gene. V lost 4 bases, J lost 0 bases, and 7 bases lay in between. There are 13 residues in the CDR3. Germline lookup yields CDR1 SQVTM and CDR2 ANQGSEA. The CDR3 spells CSVGRDSNQPQHF. For the CDR3, the DNA is TGCAGCGTTGGGAGGGATAGCAATCAGCCCCAGCATTTT.

The rearrangement joins TRBV7-2 to TRBJ2-1; 8 bases are a match to TRBD1. The V gene's germline CDR1 is SGHTA and CDR2 FQGNSA. Germline trimming cut 5 bases from V and 7 bases from J; bases unmatched to any gene: 10. This CDR3 comprises 15 residues. The CDR3 sequence is CASSRESTGENEQFF. In DNA, the CDR3 is TGTGCCAGCAGCCGAGAATCGACAGGGGAGAATGAGCAGTTCTTC.

Points on this clone: Mismatch with germline at one junction end may stem from a read error. V usage is TRBV18 and J usage is TRBJ1-6; 7 bases map to TRBD1. CDR3 length: 14 residues. Germline assignment: CDR1 KGHSH and CDR2 LQKENI. DNA for the CDR3: TGTGCCAGCTCACCCGGGACAGATAAGTCACCCCTCCACTTT. This sequence encodes CASSPGTDKSPLHF.

The V gene is TRBV9, the J gene TRBJ2-3, with no clear D. CDR3 size: 14 residues. The germline CDR1 and CDR2 sequences are SGDLS and YYNGEE. Trimming removed 0 bases at V and 2 bases at J, with 7 bases between. The CDR3 reads CASSVVGDTDTQYF. CDR3 sequence (DNA): TGTGCCAGCAGCGTAGTTGGAGACACAGATACGCAGTATTTT.

The chain has TRBV5-1 and TRBJ2-6, with a weak D call TRBD1 (5 bases). Per the germline V gene, CDR1 is SGHRS and CDR2 is YFSETQ. The CDR3 loop spans 15 amino acids. V dropped 4 bases and J dropped 1 base, with 9 bases sitting between them. CDR3 coding DNA: TGCGCCAGCAGCCGCAGGGTATCTGGGGCCAACGTCCTGACTTTC. Protein product: CASSRRVSGANVLTF.

The chain recombines TRBV7-7 with TRBJ2-5, with 11 bases fitting TRBD1. The CDR3 contains 15 residues. Losses at the gene ends were 2 bases for V and 4 bases for J; bases not matched to a gene: 3. The V gene's germline CDR1 is SSHAT and CDR2 FNYEAQ (reference sequence). The DNA of the CDR3 is TGTGCCAGCAGCTTAAGGACAGGGGGCGCAGAGACCCAGTACTTC. This translates into CASSLRTGGAETQYF.

The rearrangement links TRBV2 to TRBJ2-7, with 10 bases aligning to TRBD2. V lost 5 bases, J lost 6 bases, and 4 bases stayed unmatched. The CDR3 sequence is 13 residues long. Germline V gene data show CDR1 as SNHLY and CDR2 as FYNNEI. CDR3 nucleotides: TGTGCCAGCAGTCGGACTAGCGGCGGCGAGCAGTACTTC. This encodes CASSRTSGGEQYF.

This clone has only one observation. This chain links TRBV29-1 with TRBJ2-2, with 11 bases matching TRBD1. CDR3 length equals 14 residues. Germline V gene lookup returns CDR1 SQVTM and CDR2 ANQGSEA. The V gene end was trimmed by 6 bases and the J gene end by 6 bases; junction bases not matched to a gene: 6. DNA of the CDR3: TGCAGCGTAGGACAGGGGGCGGTGGCCGGGGAGCTGTTTTTT. Its translation: CSVGQGAVAGELFF.

The chain couples TRBV19 to TRBJ1-6; D possibly corresponds to TRBD1 (6 bases). The CDR3 totals 15 residues. Trimming stripped 4 bases from V and 3 bases from J, with 10 bases between. Germline loops: CDR1 LNHDA, CDR2 SQIVND (reference sequence). In nucleotides, the CDR3 is TGTGCCAGTAGTACGGACAGTGACTATAATTCACCCCTCCACTTT. Translation: CASSTDSDYNSPLHF.

This clone appeared a few times. This chain joins TRBV6-5 and TRBJ2-7; possibly TRBD2 for D (5 bases). Germline V gives CDR1 MNHEY, CDR2 SVGAGI. The V end was cut by 8 bases, the J end by 3 bases, with 20 bases between. CDR3 length: 15 residues. The CDR3 nucleotides read TGTGCCAGCCGTCGGTCGGCTCTGGGAGACTACGAGCAGTACTTC. Translated, it gives CASRRSALGDYEQYF.

The J gene is TRBJ2-7, the V gene TRBV5-5; perhaps TRBD1 as D (6 bases). Germline V lookup: CDR1 SGHKS, CDR2 YYEKEE (reference sequence). This CDR3 comprises 16 residues. Trimming shortened V by 4 bases and J by 3 bases, and 20 bases separated the two germline ends. The CDR3 spells CASSPHERQVLYEQYF. The CDR3 DNA reads TGTGCCAGCAGCCCTCACGAGCGACAGGTACTCTACGAGCAGTACTTC. Supplemented by reference TRBV5-5 and TRBJ2-7, the full variable domain reads DAGVTQSPTHLIKTRGQQVTLRCSPISGHKSVSWYQQVLGQGPQFIFQYYEKEERGRGNFPDRFSARQFPNYSSELNVNALLLGDSALYLCASSPHERQVLYEQYFGPGTRLTVT.

The V call is TRBV5-1, the J call TRBJ1-1; tentatively, D is TRBD1 (6 bases). CDR1 is SGHRS, CDR2 YFSETQ, per germline. Between the trimmed V and J ends, which lost 4 bases and 0 bases, there was a span of 13 bases. The CDR3 is made up of 15 amino acids. This chain's CDR3 is CASSLEGTLNTEAFF. For the CDR3, the DNA is TGCGCCAGCAGCCTGGAGGGGACACTGAACACTGAAGCTTTCTTT.

The genes are TRBV28 and TRBJ2-1; maybe TRBD1 (5 bases). V was clipped by 4 bases and J by 0 bases, with 10 bases between them. Germline V lookup: CDR1 MDHEN, CDR2 SYDVKM. The CDR3 totals 15 residues. CDR3: CASSSLRDSYNEQFF. In DNA, the CDR3 is TGTGCCAGCAGTTCCCTCAGGGACTCCTACAATGAGCAGTTCTTC.

This chain links TRBV18 with TRBJ1-3; tentative D call: TRBD1 (5 bases). CDR1 and CDR2 (germline): KGHSH, LQKENI. Trimming shortened V by 2 bases and J by 1 base, and 9 bases separated the two germline ends. The CDR3 runs 15 residues. DNA of the CDR3: TGTGCCAGCTCACCAGGGACTGATTCTGGAAACACCATATATTTT. This sequence encodes CASSPGTDSGNTIYF.

The V gene is TRBV27, the J gene TRBJ2-7; D call uncertain. Germline CDR1 and CDR2: MNHEY and SMNVEV (reference sequence). The CDR3 is made up of 13 amino acids. Between the trimmed V and J ends, which lost 5 bases and 7 bases, there was a span of 15 bases. The chain's CDR3 is CASSASGPWEQYF. CDR3 DNA: TGTGCCAGCAGTGCATCCGGCCCCTGGGAGCAGTACTTC.